A single T cell receptor beta chain is shown here with its context. Its antigen remains unknown. Germline CDR1 MNHEY, CDR2 SMNVEV (reference sequence). After removal of 0 bases from V and 9 bases from J, the junction contained 9 bases not matched to a gene. The CDR3 contains 15 residues. Produced via immunoSEQ multiplex PCR; TCRdb's table is partial and in-frame only. Altogether about 26,000 clones are present, around 80% being singletons, with the ten largest covering 9.5% to 13%. The data were obtained in a study of PD-1 blockade in classical Hodgkin lymphoma. Study findings and constraints: By C4D1, diversity of CD4+ TCRs had risen significantly, whereas that of CD8+ TCRs had not.

Brentuximab vedotin exposure varied, and every patient relapsed after autologous stem cell transplantation. V and J are TRBV27 and TRBJ2-3; the match to TRBD2 covers 7 bases. The specimen was peripheral blood mononuclear cells (PBMCs), collected before the second cycle of nivolumab. The TCR was taken from a human donor with classical Hodgkin lymphoma. The CDR3 DNA reads as TGTGCCAGCAGTTTATCGGCACTAGCGAGTGGGACGCAGTATTTT. Its protein is CASSLSALASGTQYF.